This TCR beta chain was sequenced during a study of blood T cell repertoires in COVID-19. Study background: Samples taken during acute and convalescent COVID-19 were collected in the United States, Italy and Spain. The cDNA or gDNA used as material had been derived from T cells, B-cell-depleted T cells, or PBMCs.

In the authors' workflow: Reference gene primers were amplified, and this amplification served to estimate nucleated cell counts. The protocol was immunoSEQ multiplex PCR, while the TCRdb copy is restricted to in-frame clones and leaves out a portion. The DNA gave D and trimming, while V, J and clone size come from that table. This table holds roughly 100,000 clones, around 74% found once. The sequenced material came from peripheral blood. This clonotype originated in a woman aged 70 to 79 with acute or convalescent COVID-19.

The CDR3 sequence: CASSTGQGSYNEQFF. DNA of the CDR3: TGTGCCAGCAGCACAGGACAGGGGTCCTACAATGAGCAGTTCTTC. This chain joins TRBV9 and TRBJ2-1; 9 bases line up with TRBD1. Germline V gene sequence: CDR1 SGDLS, CDR2 YYNGEE. Trimming removed 4 bases from V and 1 base from J; junction bases left unmatched: 3. This CDR3 comprises 15 residues.